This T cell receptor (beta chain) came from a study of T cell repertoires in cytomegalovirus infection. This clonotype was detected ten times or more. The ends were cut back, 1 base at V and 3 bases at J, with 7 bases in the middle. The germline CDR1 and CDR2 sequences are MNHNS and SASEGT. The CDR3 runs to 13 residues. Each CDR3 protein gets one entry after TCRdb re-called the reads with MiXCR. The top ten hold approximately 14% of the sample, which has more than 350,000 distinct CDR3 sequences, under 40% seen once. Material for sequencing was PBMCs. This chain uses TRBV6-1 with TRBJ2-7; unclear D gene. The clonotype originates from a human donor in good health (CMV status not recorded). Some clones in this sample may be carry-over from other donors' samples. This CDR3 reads CASSEVGFYEQYF. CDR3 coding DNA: TGTGCCAGCAGTGAAGTAGGCTTCTACGAGCAGTACTTC.